The 27 T cell receptor beta chains below all came from one sample that was sequenced in a study of T cells after posttransplantation cyclophosphamide (dated by TCRdb to the mid-2010s). Library generation was performed with the immunoSEQ multiplex PCR assay. This is the immuneACCESS table as TCRdb keeps it, with only in-frame sequences that have V and J called. A part of the clones is gone; compared with another copy, unresolved V genes explain less than half, and the rest is unexplained. For this sample, 40,000 to 55,000 clones are listed, none of them singletons. The ten most abundant clones make up more than 2% of the sample. The sample taken for sequencing was PBMCs. The receptor source for this set is a middle-aged man in good health, CMV-negative, and a related stem cell transplant donor.

This clone showed up many times. This chain uses TRBV19 with TRBJ1-1, with 9 bases identical to TRBD1. The CDR3 totals 13 residues. Trimming at V came to 8 bases and at J to 10 bases, leaving 11 bases not matched to a gene. In germline, CDR1 is LNHDA, CDR2 SQIVND (reference sequence). Here the CDR3 reads CASASTDRGSAFF. Here the CDR3 DNA reads TGTGCCAGTGCCTCCACGGACAGGGGATCAGCTTTCTTT. Combining the CDR3 with reference TRBV19 and TRBJ1-1 gives the whole variable domain DGGITQSPKYLFRKEGQNVTLSCEQNLNHDAMYWYRQDPGQGLRLIYYSQIVNDFQKGDIAEGYSVSREKKESFPLTVTSAQKNPTAFYLCASASTDRGSAFFGQGTRLTVV.

This clone was detected a few times. The J gene is TRBJ2-3, the V gene TRBV11-2; 9 nucleotides align to TRBD1. The germline V gene encodes CDR1 SGHAT and CDR2 FQNNGV. This CDR3 is 15 amino acids long. V was clipped by 1 base and J by 4 bases; unmatched bases: 3. As DNA, the CDR3 is TGTGCCAGCAGCTTAGCAGGGACAGGGTCAGATACGCAGTATTTT. Its protein is CASSLAGTGSDTQYF.

This clone was seen at least ten times. The rearrangement uses TRBV11-2 and TRBJ2-2; 12 nucleotides align to TRBD2. Germline assignment: CDR1 SGHAT and CDR2 FQNNGV. CDR3 length: 16 amino acids. The V and J ends lost 0 bases and 8 bases, in that order; junction bases with no gene match: 4. The CDR3 here is CASSLELAGGYGELFF. In DNA, the CDR3 is TGTGCCAGCAGCTTAGAACTAGCGGGAGGTTATGGGGAGCTGTTTTTT.

J is TRBJ1-2 and V is TRBV11-2; TRBD1 agrees at 8 bases. This CDR3 contains 14 residues. Germline V gives CDR1 SGHAT, CDR2 FQNNGV. V dropped 1 base and J dropped 7; count of bases not matched to a gene: 5. CDR3 sequence: CASSLGQGIGGYTF. For the CDR3, the DNA is TGTGCCAGCAGCTTAGGACAGGGGATAGGTGGCTACACCTTC.

This clone has more than one count but fewer than ten. V is TRBV7-2 and J is TRBJ1-5; 7 positions match TRBD1. Germline V gives CDR1 SGHTA, CDR2 FQGNSA. The ends lost 6 bases at V and 4 bases at J; junction bases unmatched: 6. The CDR3 totals 14 residues. DNA of the CDR3: TGTGCCAGCAGAAGGACAGGAGGGAATCAGCCCCAGCATTTT. Translated: CASRRTGGNQPQHF.

This clone has a count of ten or more. V usage is TRBV11-3 and J usage is TRBJ2-1, with 7 nucleotides matching TRBD1. J was trimmed by 7 bases and V by 1 base; bases with no gene match: 7. This CDR3 spans 15 amino acids. Germline lookup yields CDR1 SGHNT and CDR2 YENEEA. Here the CDR3 reads CASSLAPGGVNEQFF. The CDR3 nucleotides read TGTGCCAGCAGCTTAGCGCCAGGGGGAGTAAATGAGCAGTTCTTC.

The chain carries TRBV6-5 and TRBJ2-3; TRBD2 aligns across 7 bases. V was pared by 6 bases and J by 7 bases, with 7 bases of the junction left unmatched. Germline assignment: CDR1 MNHEY and CDR2 SVGAGI. The CDR3 is 13 amino acids. The CDR3 is CASSSSGGNTQYF. CDR3 DNA sequence: TGTGCCAGCAGCTCTAGCGGAGGAAATACGCAGTATTTT.

The chain has TRBV7-2 and TRBJ2-3, with D perhaps TRBD1 (7 bases). The CDR3 is made up of 12 amino acids. V lost 10 bases, J lost 11 bases, and 19 bases lay in between. CDR1 SGHTA and CDR2 FQGNSA come from the germline V gene. The CDR3 protein is CATGGEGGLQYF. In DNA, the CDR3 is TGTGCCACCGGCGGGGAAGGGGGCCTGCAGTATTTT.

The table lists this clone with a few counts. The rearrangement joins TRBV11-2 to TRBJ2-4; possible D gene TRBD1, 6 bases. Germline CDR1 is SGHAT and CDR2 is FQNNGV. The CDR3 is 15 amino acids. V was pared by 2 bases and J by 1 base, with 9 bases between. The chain's CDR3 is CASSLPGQAKNIQYF. In DNA form, the CDR3 reads TGTGCCAGCAGCTTACCAGGACAGGCCAAAAACATTCAGTACTTC.

There are many counts of this clone. J is TRBJ1-3 and V is TRBV11-2; 9 bases are shared with TRBD1. The CDR3 runs 16 residues. Trimming cost V 1 base and J 7 bases; bases outside gene matches: 8. Germline V CDR1 and CDR2: SGHAT, FQNNGV. The CDR3, as DNA: TGTGCCAGCAGCTTAGCGTCGGGACAGGGTGTGAACACCATATATTTT. Its protein product is CASSLASGQGVNTIYF.

This clone was detected many times. The chain couples TRBV6-5 to TRBJ2-1; 9 bases are shared with TRBD1. The CDR3 spans 15 residues. The ends lost 4 bases at V and 7 bases at J; junction bases unmatched: 8. The germline gives CDR1 MNHEY, CDR2 SVGAGI. The CDR3 coding sequence is TGTGCCAGCAGTTCCCGGGACAGGGACACTAATGAGCAGTTCTTC. It is translated as CASSSRDRDTNEQFF.

This clone was counted ten times or more. V gene TRBV10-2 combines with J gene TRBJ1-1, with D tentatively TRBD1 (6 bases). The CDR3 is 14 amino acids. V was trimmed by 5 bases and J by 1 base, leaving 11 bases between them. CDR1 is WSHSY and CDR2 is SAAADI in the germline V gene. The CDR3 loop is CASSWGHQNTEAFF. The CDR3 coding sequence is TGCGCCAGCAGTTGGGGACACCAGAACACTGAAGCTTTCTTT.

This clone was counted between two and nine times. Here the CDR3 reads CAWSSGTEPYSNQPQHF. The CDR3 bases are TGTGCCTGGAGCTCCGGGACAGAACCCTATAGCAATCAGCCCCAGCATTTT. The rearrangement uses TRBV30 and TRBJ1-5; TRBD1 matches 7 bases. The CDR3 consists of 17 residues. Germline CDR1 GTSNPN, CDR2 SVGIG (reference sequence). After removal of 3 bases from V and 0 bases from J, the junction contained 11 bases not matched to a gene.

This clone was picked up many times. The chain has TRBV6-5 and TRBJ1-1; perhaps TRBD1 as D (6 bases). This CDR3 is built from 13 residues. The germline V gene encodes CDR1 MNHEY and CDR2 SVGAGI. V lost 5 bases and J 4 bases, leaving 11 bases between the germline ends. The CDR3 reads CASSTTGSTEAFF. The CDR3, as DNA: TGTGCCAGCAGTACTACAGGGAGCACTGAAGCTTTCTTT.

This clone came up many times. The V call is TRBV6-1, the J call TRBJ2-7; D remains unclear. V lost 0 bases and J 2 bases, leaving 11 bases between the germline ends. This CDR3 is built from 15 residues. CDR1 is MNHNS and CDR2 is SASEGT in the germline V gene. In nucleotides, the CDR3 is TGTGCCAGCAGTGAAGCTCACTACGGCACCTACGAGCAGTACGTC. It translates to CASSEAHYGTYEQYV.

Many counts were recorded for this clone. The J gene is TRBJ1-5, the V gene TRBV7-8, with TRBD1 identical over 12 bases. This CDR3 spans 15 amino acids. Germline V gives CDR1 SGHVS, CDR2 FQNEAQ. After removal of 2 bases from V and 8 bases from J, the junction contained 4 bases not matched to a gene. CDR3 DNA sequence: TGTGCCAGCAGCTTATCGGGGACAGGGGGCAAGCCCCAGCATTTT. As protein: CASSLSGTGGKPQHF.

This clone has at least ten counts. V usage is TRBV6-6 and J usage is TRBJ2-1; 7 nucleotides align to TRBD2. CDR3 length: 13 residues. Trimming cost V 5 bases and J 6 bases; bases outside gene matches: 4. CDR1 and CDR2 (germline): MNHNY, SVGAGI (reference sequence). CDR3 sequence reads: CASSTGTINEQFF. The DNA of the CDR3 is TGTGCCAGCAGTACCGGGACTATCAATGAGCAGTTCTTC.

This clone has at least ten counts. For the CDR3, the DNA is TGTGCCAGCAGCCAAGAATCAACAGTTAGCAATCAGCCCCAGCATTTT. Protein sequence: CASSQESTVSNQPQHF. V gene TRBV4-2 combines with J gene TRBJ1-5; D is unclear. The CDR3 runs to 16 residues. Germline V gene lookup returns CDR1 LGHNA and CDR2 YNFKEQ. Trimming left V 0 bases short and J 0 bases short, with 9 bases between.

In this sample, this clone turned up a few times. The chain recombines TRBV29-1 with TRBJ2-1, with D possibly TRBD2 on 5 matching bases. The CDR3 loop spans 12 amino acids. Trimming shortened V by 0 bases and J by 9 bases, and 9 bases separated the two germline ends. Germline loops: CDR1 SQVTM, CDR2 ANQGSEA. The CDR3 coding sequence is TGCAGCGTTGAAGAATCGGGGAGTGAGCAGTTCTTC. Its protein product is CSVEESGSEQFF.

Many counts were recorded for this clone. The chain links TRBV6-1 to TRBJ1-1; 8 bases match TRBD1. CDR1 is MNHNS and CDR2 is SASEGT in the germline V gene. The CDR3 runs to 15 residues. Trimming removed 7 bases from V and 1 base from J; junction bases left unmatched: 8. The CDR3 region has the DNA TGTGCCAGCAAAAAGGACAGGGCTGGGAACACTGAAGCTTTCTTT. Translated, it gives CASKKDRAGNTEAFF.

This clone was detected ten times or more. The chain links TRBV10-3 to TRBJ1-1; TRBD1 matches 8 bases. From germline, CDR1 is ENHRY and CDR2 SYGVKD. Trimming took 4 bases from V and 1 from J; bases not matched to a gene: 5. The CDR3 runs to 15 residues. CDR3 coding DNA: TGTGCCATCAGTGGGACAGGGACAGGGAACACTGAAGCTTTCTTT. Translating gives CAISGTGTGNTEAFF.

This clone appeared many times. The J gene is TRBJ1-1, the V gene TRBV7-8; 7 bases agree with TRBD1. V lost 5 bases and J lost 3; bases outside the gene matches: 9. Per germline, CDR1 SGHVS and CDR2 FQNEAQ. The length of the CDR3 is 15 residues. CDR3 loop: CASSPHRQGDTEAFF. For the CDR3, the DNA is TGTGCCAGCAGCCCCCATAGACAGGGAGACACTGAAGCTTTCTTT.

This clone was counted ten times or more. The chain joins TRBV27 to TRBJ1-2, with 8 bases matching TRBD1. Germline lookup yields CDR1 MNHEY and CDR2 SMNVEV (reference sequence). V dropped 2 bases and J dropped 4; count of bases not matched to a gene: 0. The CDR3 has 13 residues. CDR3 bases: TGTGCCAGCAGTTTAGGACAGGGCTATGGCTACACCTTC. Translating gives CASSLGQGYGYTF.

The chain is built from TRBV11-2 and TRBJ1-3; D is unresolved. The CDR3 is 15 residues long. Trimming shortened V by 4 bases and J by 0 bases, and 10 bases separated the two germline ends. CDR1 is SGHAT, CDR2 FQNNGV, per germline. Here the CDR3 reads CASSSTRSSGNTIYF. The CDR3, as DNA: TGTGCCAGCAGCTCCACTCGGAGCTCTGGAAACACCATATATTTT. The full variable domain, its missing parts supplied by reference TRBV11-2 and TRBJ1-3, is EAGVAQSPRYKIIEKRQSVAFWCNPISGHATLYWYQQILGQGPKLLIQFQNNGVVDDSQLPKDRFSAERLKGVDSTLKIQPAKLEDSAVYLCASSSTRSSGNTIYFGEGSWLTVV.

The sample holds many counts of this clone. The CDR3 is CASPSETEKETQYF. CDR3 sequence (DNA): TGTGCCAGCCCTTCTGAGACAGAGAAAGAGACCCAGTACTTC. V gene TRBV14 combines with J gene TRBJ2-5, with TRBD1 as a possible D gene (5 bases). The germline V gene has CDR1 SGHDN and CDR2 FVKESK. Trimming pared 8 bases from V and 3 bases from J, leaving 16 bases between. The CDR3 spans 14 residues.

This clone was seen at least ten times. The rearrangement links TRBV6-1 to TRBJ2-7, with TRBD2 identical over 14 bases. V lost 10 bases, J lost 5 bases, and 4 bases stayed unmatched. Germline V lookup: CDR1 MNHNS, CDR2 SASEGT. The CDR3 has 13 amino acids. The DNA for the CDR3 is TGTGCCACCAAGACTAGCGGGGGGGACGAGCAGTACTTC. It specifies CATKTSGGDEQYF.

There are many counts of this clone. The rearrangement joins TRBV11-1 to TRBJ1-6; 9 bases line up with TRBD1. The CDR3 loop spans 12 amino acids. CDR1 is SGHAT and CDR2 is FQDESV in the germline V gene (reference sequence). CDR3 sequence (DNA): TGTGGGGGGGACAGGGATAATTCACCCCTCCACTTT. Translated: CGGDRDNSPLHF.